This T cell receptor beta chain was captured by sequencing in a study of Graves' ophthalmopathy and Graves' hyperthyroidism. Overall study results and limits: For predicting ophthalmopathy progression, the model had almost 71% sensitivity and 72% to 75% specificity.

Scientists amplified the TCR beta CDR3 regions from RNA transcripts. Investigators did first-round RT-PCR with HTBI primers, then second-round multiplex PCR. In TCRdb, the multiplex PCR reads were re-called with MiXCR into one record per CDR3 protein. The table lists under 350,000 distinct CDR3 sequences, roughly 16% of them singletons. The evidence that diagnosis relied on was clinical symptoms, serum thyroxine, TRAb, thyroid ultrasound and orbital computed tomography. This clonotype was picked up many times. The antigen is undetermined. This CDR3 region has 14 residues. V was pared by 4 bases and J by 6 bases, with 16 bases between. Germline V gives CDR1 SNHLY, CDR2 FYNNEI.

The V gene is TRBV2, the J gene TRBJ2-7; D unresolved. The clonotype originates from an adult man with Graves' ophthalmopathy. Sequenced material: peripheral blood. The CDR3 bases are TGTGCCAGCAGTGTCGCGACCCCGGAGCGCGAGCAGTACTTC. Its protein is CASSVATPEREQYF.